The present T cell receptor (beta chain) was sequenced within a study of T-cell reconstitution after alpha-beta-depleted transplantation in children. It was with unique molecular identifiers that the TCRbeta library was prepared. TCRdb reprocessed the PCR reads with MiXCR, giving one entry per CDR3 protein. The sample has around 50,000 distinct CDR3 sequences, around 53% seen once. Germline V gene sequence: CDR1 MGHRA, CDR2 YSYEKL. CDR3 length: 19 amino acids. J gave up 5 bases and V 1 base, and 10 bases lay outside the gene matches. The TCR sequence derives from a boy under three years old with SCID, due to receive a stem cell transplant. Sequencing was performed on peripheral blood, taken before TCRalphabeta/CD19-depleted stem cell transplant. V is TRBV4-1 and J is TRBJ2-5, with 16 bases fitting TRBD2. The CDR3 DNA reads TGCGCCAGCAGCCAAGTCCCCGGGACTAGCGGGGGGGCCGCGGAGACCCAGTACTTC. It encodes CASSQVPGTSGGAAETQYF.